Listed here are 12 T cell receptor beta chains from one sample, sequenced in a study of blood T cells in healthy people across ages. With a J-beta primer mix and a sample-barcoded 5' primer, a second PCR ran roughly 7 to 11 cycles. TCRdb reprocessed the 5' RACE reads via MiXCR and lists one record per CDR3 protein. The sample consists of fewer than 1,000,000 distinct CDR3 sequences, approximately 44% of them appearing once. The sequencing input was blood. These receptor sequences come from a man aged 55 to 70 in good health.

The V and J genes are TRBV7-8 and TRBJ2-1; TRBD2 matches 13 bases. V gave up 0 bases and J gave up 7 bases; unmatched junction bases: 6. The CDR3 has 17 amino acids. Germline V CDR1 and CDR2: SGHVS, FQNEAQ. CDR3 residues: CASSLALGTSGVNEQFF. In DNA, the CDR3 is TGTGCCAGCAGCTTAGCGCTTGGGACTAGCGGGGTTAATGAGCAGTTCTTC.

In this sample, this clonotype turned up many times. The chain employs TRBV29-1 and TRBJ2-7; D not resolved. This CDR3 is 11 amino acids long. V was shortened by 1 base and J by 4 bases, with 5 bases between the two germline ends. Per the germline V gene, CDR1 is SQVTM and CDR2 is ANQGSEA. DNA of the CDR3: TGCAGCGTTGAAGTCTATTACGAGCAGTACTTC. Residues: CSVEVYYEQYF.

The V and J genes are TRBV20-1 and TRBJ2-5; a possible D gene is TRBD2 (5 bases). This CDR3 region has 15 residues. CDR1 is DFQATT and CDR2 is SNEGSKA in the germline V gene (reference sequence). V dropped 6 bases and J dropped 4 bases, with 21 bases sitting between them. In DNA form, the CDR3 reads TGCAGTGCCCGTCGGGGTACCATGGCCCCAGAGACCCAGTACTTC. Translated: CSARRGTMAPETQYF.

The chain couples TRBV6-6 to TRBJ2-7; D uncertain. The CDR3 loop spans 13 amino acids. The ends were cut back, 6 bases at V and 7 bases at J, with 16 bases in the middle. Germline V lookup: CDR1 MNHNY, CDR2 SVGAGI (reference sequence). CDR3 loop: CASRPQVHEEQYF. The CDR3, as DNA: TGTGCCAGCAGACCCCAAGTTCATGAGGAGCAGTACTTC.

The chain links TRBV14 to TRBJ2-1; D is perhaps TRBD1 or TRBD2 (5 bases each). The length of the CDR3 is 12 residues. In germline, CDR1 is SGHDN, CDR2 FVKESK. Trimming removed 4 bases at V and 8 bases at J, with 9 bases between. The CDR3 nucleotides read TGTGCCAGCAGCCTTCGGGACCATGAGCAGTTCTTC. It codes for CASSLRDHEQFF.

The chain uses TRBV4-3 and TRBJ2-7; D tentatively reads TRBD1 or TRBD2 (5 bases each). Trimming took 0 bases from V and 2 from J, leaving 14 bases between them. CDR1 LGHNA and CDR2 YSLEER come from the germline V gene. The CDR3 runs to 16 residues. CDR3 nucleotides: TGCGCCAGCAGCCAAGAGACGGATTTGGGGGCCTACGAGCAGTACTTC. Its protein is CASSQETDLGAYEQYF.

In DNA, the CDR3 is TGTGCCAGCAGTGAAGCGCTTGGGAGGCGAGAGACCCAGTACTTC. Amino acid sequence: CASSEALGRRETQYF. The chain recombines TRBV2 with TRBJ2-5, with D perhaps matching TRBD2 (6 bases). The V end lost 0 bases, the J end lost 4 bases, and 12 bases lay between the germline ends. The germline CDR1 and CDR2 sequences are SNHLY and FYNNEI. The CDR3 spans 15 residues.

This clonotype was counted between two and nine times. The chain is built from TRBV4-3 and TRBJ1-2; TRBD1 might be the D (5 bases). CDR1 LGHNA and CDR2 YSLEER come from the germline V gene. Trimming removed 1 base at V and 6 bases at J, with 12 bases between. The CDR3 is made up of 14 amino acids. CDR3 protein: CASSQGRGYDGYTF. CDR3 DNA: TGCGCCAGCAGCCAAGGACGGGGGTATGATGGCTACACCTTC.

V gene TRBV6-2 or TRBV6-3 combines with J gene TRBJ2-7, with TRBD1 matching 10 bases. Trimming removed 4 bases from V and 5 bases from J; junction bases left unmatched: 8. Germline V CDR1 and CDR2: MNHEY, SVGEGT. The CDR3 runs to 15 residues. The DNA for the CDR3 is TGTGCCAGCAGTTTATATCCGGGACAGGGGAACGAGCAGTACTTC. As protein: CASSLYPGQGNEQYF.

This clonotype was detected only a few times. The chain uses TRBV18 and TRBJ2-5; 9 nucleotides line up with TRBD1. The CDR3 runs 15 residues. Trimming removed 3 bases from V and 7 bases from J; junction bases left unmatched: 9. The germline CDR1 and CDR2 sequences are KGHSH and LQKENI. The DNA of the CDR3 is TGTGCCAGCTCACCCGGGACAGGGACGAGGGGGACCCAGTACTTC. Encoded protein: CASSPGTGTRGTQYF.

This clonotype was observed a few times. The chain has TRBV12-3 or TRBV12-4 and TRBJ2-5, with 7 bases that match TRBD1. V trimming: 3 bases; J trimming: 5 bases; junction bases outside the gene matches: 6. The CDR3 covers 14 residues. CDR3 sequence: CASSFTGERETQYF. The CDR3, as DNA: TGTGCCAGCAGTTTTACAGGGGAAAGGGAGACCCAGTACTTC.

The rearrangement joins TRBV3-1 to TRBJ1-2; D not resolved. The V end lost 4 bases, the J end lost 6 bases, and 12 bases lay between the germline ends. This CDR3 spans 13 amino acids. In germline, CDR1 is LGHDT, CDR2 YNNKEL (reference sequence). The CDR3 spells CASSRRTSDGYTF. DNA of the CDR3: TGTGCCAGCAGCCGAAGGACGAGCGATGGCTACACCTTC. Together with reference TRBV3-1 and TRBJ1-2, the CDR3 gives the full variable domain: DTAVSQTPKYLVTQMGNDKSIKCEQNLGHDTMYWYKQDSKKFLKIMFSYNNKELIINETVPNRFSPKSPDKAHLNLHINSLELGDSAVYFCASSRRTSDGYTFGSGTRLTVV.